This TCR beta chain was observed in a study of control samples from healthy donors and cancer patients. From germline, CDR1 is SGHKS and CDR2 YYEKEE (reference sequence). V shed 2 bases and J shed 2 bases, with 13 bases lying between them. This CDR3 has 15 residues. Here immunoSEQ multiplex PCR was the method, and the copy in TCRdb shows in-frame clones only, minus some. The sample has over 200,000 clones; roughly four fifths are singletons. The sample taken for sequencing was PBMCs. This sequence joins TRBV5-5 and TRBJ1-1; a possible D gene is TRBD1 (6 bases). The clonotype originates from a woman aged 55-69 years with lung cancer. As DNA, the CDR3 is TGTGCCAGCAGCTTCTCTGGTGGGGGCAACACTGAAGCTTTCTTT. Encoded protein: CASSFSGGGNTEAFF.